This T cell receptor (beta chain) was profiled in a study of T cell responses to AZD1222 COVID-19 vaccine. Study outcomes and limitations: The donor cohort was predominantly white British with a female majority, and clonal diversity may have been underestimated. Spike as a whole was targeted by vaccine-associated CD4 TCRs, dominant at 160-218 and 743-854. Close to half of all spike-specific TCRs reportedly target regions of the variants that are unmutated. Spike-specific TCRs gained breadth and depth after people received two AZD1222 doses.

CDR1 and CDR2 (germline): SEHNR, FQNEAQ (reference sequence). V gave up 2 bases and J gave up 1 base, with 5 bases separating them. The CDR3 has 13 residues. This clone was found once. The antigen is not known. Measured with immunoSEQ multiplex PCR; TCRdb has only the in-frame clones, and not every one. This sample has 130,000 or so clones, with about 94% found just once. The sequencing used peripheral blood, collected on day 0 of AZD1222 vaccination. This sequence originates from an adult in good health. The chain carries TRBV7-9 and TRBJ1-1; D possibly corresponds to TRBD1 (5 bases). DNA of the CDR3: TGTGCCAGCAGCTTAACAGGGAACACTGAAGCTTTCTTT. Its translation is CASSLTGNTEAFF.